These T cell receptor beta chains were read from a single sample in a study of memory CD4+ T cells and cytomegalovirus serostatus. Only in-frame clones appear in the TCRdb table, and some are missing; sequencing was by immunoSEQ multiplex PCR. The sample carries about 39,000 clones, 78% recorded once. Sequenced: memory CD4+ T cells from blood. The receptors shown here come from an adult in good health and CMV-seronegative. Both conserved end residues are part of each CDR3. Each record gives: clone size, J gene, V gene, D gene, CDR3 DNA, CDR3 protein. D genes are given only for firm matches. Part of the rows lack a size; the others show once, few, many or a class for expanded clones.

few,TRBJ2-5,TRBV6-1,.,TGTGCCAGCAGCGCGGGGCGGGTACAAGAGACCCAGTACTTC,CASSAGRVQETQYF
.,TRBJ1-1,TRBV30,.,TGTGCCTGGAGGGGCAGCTTGAACACTGAAGCTTTCTTT,CAWRGSLNTEAFF
.,TRBJ1-3,TRBV9,.,TGTGCCAGCAGCGTAGGCAGGAATGGTGGAAACACCATATATTTT,CASSVGRNGGNTIYF
once,TRBJ2-7,TRBV5-4,.,TGTGCCAGCAGCACCGGGATGGGGCGAGAGGACGAGCAGTACTTC,CASSTGMGREDEQYF
.,TRBJ1-2,TRBV5-1,TRBD1,TGCGCCAGTCAACAGGGGGCTGGCTATGGCTACACCTTC,CASQQGAGYGYTF
.,TRBJ1-1,TRBV6-5,.,TGTGCCAGCACCAAACGACAGGACACTGAAGCTTTCTTT,CASTKRQDTEAFF
.,TRBJ2-7,TRBV5-1,.,TGCGCCAGCAGCTTGACAGGCGGGGACCCCTACGAGCAGTACTTC,CASSLTGGDPYEQYF
.,TRBJ1-1,TRBV7-2,.,TGTGCCAGCAGCGGCCAGGGTCCGGGGACTGAAGCTTTCTTT,CASSGQGPGTEAFF
.,TRBJ1-1,TRBV10-2,.,TGCGCCAGCAGTGAAAGACGGGTGGACACTGAAGCTTTCTTT,CASSERRVDTEAFF
.,TRBJ1-4,TRBV6-5,.,TGTGCCAGCAGTTACCGCCAGGGTTCTAATGAAAAACTGTTTTTT,CASSYRQGSNEKLFF
.,TRBJ1-5,TRBV19,TRBD1,TGTGCCAGTAGTATCGGGACAGGGATTGTTCAGCCCCAGCATTTT,CASSIGTGIVQPQHF
.,TRBJ2-7,TRBV7-9,.,TGTGCCAGCAGCCCATCCGCGGGCCCGGTATACGAGCAGTACTTC,CASSPSAGPVYEQYF
.,TRBJ1-2,TRBV6-5,.,TGTGCCAGCAGATCCCCGCAGATCAAACCCTATGGCTACACCTTC,CASRSPQIKPYGYTF
.,TRBJ2-5,TRBV19,.,TGTGCCAGTAGTACACGGAGGACAGCCTTCGGTGGCCAGTACTTC,CASSTRRTAFGGQYF
.,TRBJ1-1,TRBV5-1,TRBD1,TGCGCCAGCAGCCCAAGGGACAGGGGAGACACTGAAGCTTTCTTT,CASSPRDRGDTEAFF
.,TRBJ1-5,TRBV7-8,TRBD1,TGTGCCAGCAGCCGGGACAGGAGGAACCATCAGCCCCAGCATTTT,CASSRDRRNHQPQHF
.,TRBJ1-1,TRBV29-1,TRBD1,TGCAGCTCCGGACAGGGGAACACTGAAGCTTTCTTT,CSSGQGNTEAFF
.,TRBJ1-1,TRBV30,.,TGTGCCTGGAGTGTTGGTAGAGCTTTCTTT,CAWSVGRAFF
.,TRBJ2-1,TRBV10-3,TRBD2,TGTGCCATCAGTGAAGGATATTTACGAGCGGGGGGTCACAATGAGCAGTTCTTC,CAISEGYLRAGGHNEQFF
once,TRBJ2-1,TRBV19,TRBD2,TGTGCCAGTAGTAACCCCTCAGGCGGGGGCTCCTACAATGAGCAGTTCTTC,CASSNPSGGGSYNEQFF
.,TRBJ1-3,TRBV5-1,.,TGCGCCAGCAGCTTGGCGCCGGGAGGGGGAGCTGGAAACACCATATATTTT,CASSLAPGGGAGNTIYF
.,TRBJ1-1,TRBV25-1,TRBD1,TGTGCCAGCAGTGCGGACAGGGTGAACACTGAAGCTTTCTTT,CASSADRVNTEAFF